This T cell receptor beta chain was found in a study of HIV-infected children after antiretroviral therapy interruption. Study background: EBV and CMV exposure was recorded in most children.

Unique molecular identifiers were included in an RNA-based 3' RACE TCR library. Using its own MiXCR run on the 3' RACE reads, TCRdb lists one record per CDR3 protein. The sample carries several thousand distinct CDR3 sequences, approximately 4.6% recorded once. Germline loops: CDR1 LGHDT, CDR2 YNNKEL (reference sequence). The CDR3 is 15 residues long. V was clipped by 1 base and J by 9 bases; unmatched bases: 8. Treatment denoted: PENTA 11 planned treatment interruption arm or continuous ART arm. At least ten counts were recorded for this clonotype. V gene TRBV3-1 combines with J gene TRBJ2-1; TRBD2 aligns across 8 bases. The TCR comes from a pool of human donors with HIV. This sample comprised CD45RO+ CD8+ T cells from PBMCs, pooled from several time points, obtained from a donor given antiretroviral therapy, either interrupted or continuous. Subset given: memory CD8+ CD45RO+ CD45RA- T cells. Here the CDR3 reads CASSQAGGLRIEQFF. The CDR3 DNA is TGTGCCAGCAGCCAAGCGGGGGGGCTAAGAATTGAGCAGTTCTTC.